This entry concerns a single TCR beta chain. Its specificity is unknown. One end of the junction fails to match germline, which may point to a read error. Stable Graves' hyperthyroidism meant no ophthalmopathy progression within 18 months. Patients with uncontrolled infections, other autoimmune diseases, pregnancy or lactation were excluded. This sample is drawn from a study of T cells in Graves' hyperthyroidism and ophthalmopathy. Study-level findings and limits: Most expanded thyroid clonotypes above 0.001 recurred in blood. Ophthalmopathy got predicted by the model a median 6.5 months before its onset.

Amplification of TCR beta CDR3 regions used RNA as the template. When the TCR CDR3 underwent first-round RT-PCR, the HTBI primer set was used. Each CDR3 protein is one row after TCRdb ran MiXCR on the multiplex PCR reads. Among hundreds of thousands of distinct CDR3 sequences listed, 15% to 18% were seen once. In germline, CDR1 is MNHEY, CDR2 SVGEGT. CDR3 size: 14 residues. This sequence was found in a woman aged 18-29 years with Graves' hyperthyroidism. Source material: blood. The J gene is TRBJ2-1, the V gene TRBV6-2 or TRBV6-3; 11 bases align to TRBD2. CDR3 protein: CACSFSGGAREQFF. CDR3 DNA sequence: TGTGCCTGCAGTTTTAGCGGGGGGGCCCGGGAGCAGTTCTTC.